This is a list of T cell receptor beta chains from one sample in a study of T-cell reconstitution after alpha-beta-depleted transplantation in children. TCRdb recomputed calls from the PCR reads with MiXCR, one row per CDR3 protein. The sample records 330,000 or so distinct CDR3 sequences, roughly 7.8% being singletons. Sequenced here: peripheral blood, sampled 360 days after TCRalphabeta/CD19-depleted stem cell transplant. These receptors were collected from a female patient aged 2-9 years who had a stem cell transplant for Fanconi anemia, so the T cells may come from the graft donor. CDR3s include the opening cysteine and the closing phenylalanine or tryptophan.

j_call | v_call | cdr3_aa
TRBJ2-7 | TRBV20-1 | CSARKSYEQYF
TRBJ1-2 | TRBV10-3 | CAIRDRGQDYGYTF
TRBJ1-2 | TRBV5-1 | CASSLRGQYGYTF
TRBJ2-7 | TRBV25-1 | CASSESGGYEQYF
TRBJ2-7 | TRBV4-1 | CASSQDFTYEQYF
TRBJ2-5 | TRBV5-1 | CASSLPLGQLQETQYF
TRBJ2-1 | TRBV6-1 | CASSRRPRSDEQFF
TRBJ1-1 | TRBV5-1 | CASSWDGNTEAFF
TRBJ1-1 | TRBV16 | CASSQRGAHTEAFF
TRBJ1-1 | TRBV5-1 | CASSSGDSGNTEAFF
TRBJ1-4 | TRBV5-1 | CASKQGSEEKLFF
TRBJ2-5 | TRBV28 | CASSSGTIQETQYF
TRBJ1-5 | TRBV20-1 | CSATRQGRQPQHF
TRBJ1-3 | TRBV14 | CASSQDRISGNTIYF
TRBJ2-1 | TRBV6-5 | CASSYSSGGRVSNEQFF
TRBJ2-3 | TRBV28 | CASSSGAGRGDTQYF
TRBJ1-2 | TRBV12-3/TRBV12-4 | CASTDRDYGYTF
TRBJ1-2 | TRBV5-1 | CASSLDVRRGYGYTF
TRBJ2-5 | TRBV4-1 | CASSQERADSTQYF
TRBJ2-2 | TRBV7-3 | CASSTSPIAGDSSGELFF
TRBJ2-2 | TRBV20-1 | CSARTGWANTGELFF
TRBJ1-1 | TRBV28 | CASSLLQGMAEAFF
TRBJ2-1 | TRBV28 | CASSLLTGGNEQFF
TRBJ2-3 | TRBV4-3 | CASSQVAGGPADTQYF
TRBJ1-5 | TRBV15 | CATSRRGGLASNQPQHF